Below, 11 T cell receptor beta chains from the same sample are listed, as sequenced in a study of early T cells in non-severe SARS-CoV-2 infection (dated by TCRdb to the early 2020s). Library construction relied on 5' RACE. The reads were generated on a NextSeq 500. TCRdb handled the public reads itself, with Q25 trimming in fastp and clone calling in MiXCR, and kept productive beta chains. Every distinct CDR3 protein forms one entry, paired with its most common genes and DNA. The sample contains around 62,000 distinct CDR3 sequences, 12% of them found a single time. The ten largest make up under 4% of the sample. The specimen sequenced was whole blood. These receptors were obtained from an adult who was a healthcare worker with PCR-confirmed SARS-CoV-2 infection or an uninfected control (not recorded which).

This clonotype was seen more than once but under ten times. The genes are TRBV7-2 and TRBJ1-4, with 7 bases aligning to TRBD1. V was clipped by 1 base and J by 3 bases; unmatched bases: 2. Germline lookup yields CDR1 SGHTA and CDR2 FQGNSA. There are 15 residues in the CDR3. The CDR3, as DNA: TGTGCCAGCAGCTTAGGGGACAGCTCTAATGAAAAACTGTTTTTT. As protein: CASSLGDSSNEKLFF.

This chain links TRBV6-5 with TRBJ2-2, with D possibly being TRBD2 (6 bases). Trimming removed 6 bases at V and 5 bases at J, with 13 bases between. Germline CDR1 and CDR2: MNHEY and SVGAGI. This CDR3 spans 14 amino acids. CDR3 DNA sequence: TGTGCCAGCAGGGCGCGGGGCTGGACCGGGGAGCTGTTTTTT. This sequence encodes CASRARGWTGELFF.

This clonotype was recorded many times. The chain links TRBV27 to TRBJ2-3; D is unclear. The germline gives CDR1 MNHEY, CDR2 SMNVEV (reference sequence). The CDR3 has 13 amino acids. Trimming cost V 7 bases and J 1 base, with 9 bases left between them. The CDR3 loop is CASILRGTDTQYF. Written as DNA, the CDR3 is TGTGCCAGCATACTGAGAGGCACAGATACGCAGTATTTT.

This chain connects TRBV29-1 to TRBJ2-6; D gene unclear. CDR3 size: 14 residues. V lost 4 bases to trimming and J lost 4 bases, with 11 bases between them. The germline gives CDR1 SQVTM, CDR2 ANQGSEA. DNA of the CDR3: TGCAGCGTTGTAAGCCCGCAGGGGGCCAACGTCCTGACTTTC. This gives the protein CSVVSPQGANVLTF.

The V gene is TRBV9, the J gene TRBJ1-1; 9 bases are a match to TRBD1. The ends lost 2 bases at V and 5 bases at J; junction bases unmatched: 10. This CDR3 region has 16 residues. Germline V gene sequence: CDR1 SGDLS, CDR2 YYNGEE. The CDR3 DNA reads as TGTGCCAGCAGCGTCCATCCACAGGGGGCGCGGACTGAAGCTTTCTTT. Protein sequence: CASSVHPQGARTEAFF.

The chain links TRBV3-1 to TRBJ2-2; 9 nucleotides agree with TRBD2. Per the germline V gene, CDR1 is LGHDT and CDR2 is YNNKEL (reference sequence). Losses at the gene ends were 0 bases for V and 5 bases for J; bases not matched to a gene: 7. The CDR3 spans 17 residues. The CDR3 sequence is CASSQESLAGWTGELFF. CDR3 coding DNA: TGTGCCAGCAGCCAAGAGAGTCTAGCGGGATGGACCGGGGAGCTGTTTTTT.

This sequence joins TRBV7-9 and TRBJ1-2, with D unclear. The germline gives CDR1 SEHNR, CDR2 FQNEAQ (reference sequence). The CDR3 totals 13 residues. V was shortened by 1 base and J by 8 bases, with 11 bases between the two germline ends. CDR3 in DNA: TGTGCCAGCAGCTTAGACGAAATCCAAGGCTACACCTTC. Its protein product is CASSLDEIQGYTF.

This chain uses TRBV20-1 with TRBJ2-7; 11 bases are shared with TRBD2. The ends lost 1 base at V and 2 bases at J; junction bases unmatched: 7. CDR3 length equals 16 residues. The V gene's germline CDR1 is DFQATT and CDR2 SNEGSKA (reference sequence). CDR3 loop: CSARGRGLAVTYEQYF. CDR3 in DNA: TGCAGTGCTAGAGGCCGGGGACTAGCGGTAACCTACGAGCAGTACTTC.

This clonotype was counted at least ten times. J is TRBJ2-7 and V is TRBV7-3, with 11 bases that match TRBD2. The CDR3 sequence is 15 residues long. Unmatched junction bases numbered 10, after V lost 5 bases and J lost 7 bases. The germline CDR1 and CDR2 sequences are SGHTA and FQGTGA. Here the CDR3 DNA reads TGTGCCAGCAGCCAAAATCCGGGACTAGCGGAAGAGCAGTACTTC. Protein: CASSQNPGLAEEQYF. Using reference TRBV7-3 and TRBJ2-7 for the parts outside the CDR3, the full variable domain is GAGVSQTPSNKVTEKGKYVELRCDPISGHTALYWYRQSLGQGPEFLIYFQGTGAADDSGLPNDRFFAVRPEGSVSTLKIQRTERGDSAVYLCASSQNPGLAEEQYFGPGTRLTVT.

This clonotype was seen repeatedly, ten times or more. This CDR3 reads CASSLPSRNEQFF. The DNA for the CDR3 is TGTGCCAGCAGTTTGCCCTCTAGGAATGAGCAGTTCTTC. The J gene is TRBJ2-1, the V gene TRBV28; D is uncertain. The CDR3 sequence is 13 residues long. V lost 3 bases to trimming and J lost 7 bases, with 10 bases between them. The germline V gene has CDR1 MDHEN and CDR2 SYDVKM.

This clonotype was observed a handful of times. The J gene is TRBJ2-1, the V gene TRBV4-2; a weak D match, TRBD1 (5 bases). V was cut by 1 base and J by 0 bases, with 19 bases left in between. CDR1 and CDR2 (germline): LGHNA, YNFKEQ. The CDR3 consists of 19 residues. CDR3 DNA sequence: TGTGCCAGCAGCCAAGCCAGGGTTGGGCGACTGAGCTCCTACAATGAGCAGTTCTTC. Protein sequence: CASSQARVGRLSSYNEQFF.